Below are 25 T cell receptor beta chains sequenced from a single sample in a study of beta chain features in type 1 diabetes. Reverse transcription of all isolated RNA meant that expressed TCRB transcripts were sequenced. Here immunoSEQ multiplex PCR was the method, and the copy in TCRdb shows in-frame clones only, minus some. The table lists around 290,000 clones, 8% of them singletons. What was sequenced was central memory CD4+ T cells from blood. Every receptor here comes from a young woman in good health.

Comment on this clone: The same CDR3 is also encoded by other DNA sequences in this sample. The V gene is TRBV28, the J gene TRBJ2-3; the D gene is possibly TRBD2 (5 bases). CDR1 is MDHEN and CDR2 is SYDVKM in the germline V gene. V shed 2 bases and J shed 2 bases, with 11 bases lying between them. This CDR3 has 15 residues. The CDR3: CASSLQGLITDTQYF. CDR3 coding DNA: TGTGCCAGCAGTTTACAAGGACTGATCACAGATACGCAGTATTTT. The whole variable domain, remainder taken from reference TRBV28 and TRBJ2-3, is DVKVTQSSRYLVKRTGEKVFLECVQDMDHENMFWYRQDPGLGLRLIYFSYDVKMKEKGDIPEGYSVSREKKERFSLILESASTNQTSMYLCASSLQGLITDTQYFGPGTRLTVL.

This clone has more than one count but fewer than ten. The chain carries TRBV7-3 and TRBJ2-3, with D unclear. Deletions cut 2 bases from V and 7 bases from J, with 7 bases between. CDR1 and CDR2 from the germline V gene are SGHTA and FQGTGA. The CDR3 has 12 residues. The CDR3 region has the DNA TGTGCCAGCAGCTTAGACCAATATACGCAGTATTTT. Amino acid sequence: CASSLDQYTQYF.

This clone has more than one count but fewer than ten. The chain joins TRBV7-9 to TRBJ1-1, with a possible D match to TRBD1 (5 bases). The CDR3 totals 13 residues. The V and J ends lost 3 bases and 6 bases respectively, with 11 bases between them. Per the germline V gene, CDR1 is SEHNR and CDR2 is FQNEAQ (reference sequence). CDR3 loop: CASSLGGRAEAFF. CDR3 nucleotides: TGTGCCAGCAGCTTGGGGGGTCGCGCTGAAGCTTTCTTT.

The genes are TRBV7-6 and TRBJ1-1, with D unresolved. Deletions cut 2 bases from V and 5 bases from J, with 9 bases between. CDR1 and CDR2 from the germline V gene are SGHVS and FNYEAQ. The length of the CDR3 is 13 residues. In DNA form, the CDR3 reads TGTGCCAGCAGCTTAACCGGCCCGACTGAAGCTTTCTTT. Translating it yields CASSLTGPTEAFF.

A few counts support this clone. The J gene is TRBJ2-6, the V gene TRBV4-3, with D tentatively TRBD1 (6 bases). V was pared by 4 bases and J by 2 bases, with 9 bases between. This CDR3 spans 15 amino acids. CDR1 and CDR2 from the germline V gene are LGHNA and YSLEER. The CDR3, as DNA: TGCGCCAGCAGCCTAGCAGGGGCTGGGGCCAACGTCCTGACTTTC. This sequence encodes CASSLAGAGANVLTF.

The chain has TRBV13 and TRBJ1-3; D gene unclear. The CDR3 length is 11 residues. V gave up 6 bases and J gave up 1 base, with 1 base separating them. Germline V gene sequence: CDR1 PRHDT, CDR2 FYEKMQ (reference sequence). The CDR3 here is CASSSGNTIYF. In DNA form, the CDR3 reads TGTGCCAGCAGTTCTGGAAACACCATATATTTT.

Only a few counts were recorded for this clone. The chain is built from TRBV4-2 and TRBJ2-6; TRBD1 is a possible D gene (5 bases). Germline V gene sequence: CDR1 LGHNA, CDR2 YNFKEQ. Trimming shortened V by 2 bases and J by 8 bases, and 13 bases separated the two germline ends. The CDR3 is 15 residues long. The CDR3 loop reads CASSQQGREPNVLTF. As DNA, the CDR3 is TGTGCCAGCAGCCAACAGGGCCGCGAGCCCAACGTCCTGACTTTC.

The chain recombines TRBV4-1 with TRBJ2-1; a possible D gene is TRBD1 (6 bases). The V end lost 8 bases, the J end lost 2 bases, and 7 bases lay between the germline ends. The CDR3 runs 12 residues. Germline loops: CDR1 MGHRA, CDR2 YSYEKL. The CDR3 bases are TGCGCCAGCGGGGGCGCCTACAATGAGCAGTTCTTC. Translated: CASGGAYNEQFF.

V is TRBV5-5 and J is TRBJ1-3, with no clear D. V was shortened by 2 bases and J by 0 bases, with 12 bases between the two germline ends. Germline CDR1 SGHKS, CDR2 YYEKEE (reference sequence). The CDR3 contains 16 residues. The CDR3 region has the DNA TGTGCCAGCAGCTTTAAAGCACCCAGCTCTGGAAACACCATATATTTT. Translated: CASSFKAPSSGNTIYF. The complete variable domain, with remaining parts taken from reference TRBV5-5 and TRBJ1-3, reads DAGVTQSPTHLIKTRGQQVTLRCSPISGHKSVSWYQQVLGQGPQFIFQYYEKEERGRGNFPDRFSARQFPNYSSELNVNALLLGDSALYLCASSFKAPSSGNTIYFGEGSWLTVV.

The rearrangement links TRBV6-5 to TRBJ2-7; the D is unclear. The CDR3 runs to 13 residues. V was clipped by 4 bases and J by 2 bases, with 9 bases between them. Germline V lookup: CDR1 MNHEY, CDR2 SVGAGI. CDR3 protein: CASSFEIAYEQYV. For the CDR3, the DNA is TGTGCCAGCAGTTTTGAGATTGCCTACGAGCAGTACGTC.

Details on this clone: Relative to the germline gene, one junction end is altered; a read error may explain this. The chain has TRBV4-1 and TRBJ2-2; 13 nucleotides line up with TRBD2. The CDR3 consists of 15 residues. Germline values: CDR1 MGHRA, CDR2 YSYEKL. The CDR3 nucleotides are TGTGCCAGCCGGGGGACTAGCGGGGCCACCGGGGAGCTGTTTTTT. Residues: CASRGTSGATGELFF.

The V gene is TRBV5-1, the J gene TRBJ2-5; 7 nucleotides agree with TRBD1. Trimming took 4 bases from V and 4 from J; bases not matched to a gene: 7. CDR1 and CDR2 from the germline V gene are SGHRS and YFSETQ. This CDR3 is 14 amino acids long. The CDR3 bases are TGCGCCAGCAGCCTCAACAGGGGTCGAGAGACCCAGTACTTC. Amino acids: CASSLNRGRETQYF.

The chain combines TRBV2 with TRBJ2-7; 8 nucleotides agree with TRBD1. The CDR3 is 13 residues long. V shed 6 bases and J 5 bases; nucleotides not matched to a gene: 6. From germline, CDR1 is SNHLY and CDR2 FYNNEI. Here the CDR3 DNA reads TGTGCCAGCAGCAAAGACAGGGGCAACGAGCAGTACTTC. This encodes CASSKDRGNEQYF.

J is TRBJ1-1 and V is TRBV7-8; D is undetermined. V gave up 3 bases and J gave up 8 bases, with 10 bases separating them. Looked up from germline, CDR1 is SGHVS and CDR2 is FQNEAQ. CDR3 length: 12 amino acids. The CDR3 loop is CASSFWDKEAFF. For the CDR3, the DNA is TGTGCCAGCAGCTTCTGGGATAAGGAAGCTTTCTTT.

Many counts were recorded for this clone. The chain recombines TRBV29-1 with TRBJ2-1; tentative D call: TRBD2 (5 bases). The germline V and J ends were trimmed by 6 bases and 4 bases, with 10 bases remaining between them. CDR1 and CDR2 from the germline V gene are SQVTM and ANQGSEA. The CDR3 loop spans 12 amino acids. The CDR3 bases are TGCAGCGTGGGCGGGCCGTACAATGAGCAGTTCTTC. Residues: CSVGGPYNEQFF.

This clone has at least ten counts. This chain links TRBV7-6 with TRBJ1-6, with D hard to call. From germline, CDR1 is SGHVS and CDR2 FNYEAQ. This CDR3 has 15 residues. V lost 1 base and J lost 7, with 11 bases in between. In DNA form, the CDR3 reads TGTGCCAGCAGCTTAGACGACCGGGTGAATTCACCCCTCCACTTT. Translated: CASSLDDRVNSPLHF.

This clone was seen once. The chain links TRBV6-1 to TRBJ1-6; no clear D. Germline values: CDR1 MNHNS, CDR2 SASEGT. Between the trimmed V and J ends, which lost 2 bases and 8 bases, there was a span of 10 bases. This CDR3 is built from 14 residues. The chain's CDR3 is CASSELAVDSPLHF. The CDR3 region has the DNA TGTGCCAGCAGTGAACTCGCGGTAGATTCACCCCTCCACTTT.

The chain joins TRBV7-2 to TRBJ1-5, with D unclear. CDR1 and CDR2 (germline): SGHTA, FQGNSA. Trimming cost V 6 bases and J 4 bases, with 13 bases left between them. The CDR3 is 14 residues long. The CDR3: CASSEGQPNQPQHF. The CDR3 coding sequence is TGTGCCAGCAGTGAAGGGCAGCCTAATCAGCCCCAGCATTTT.

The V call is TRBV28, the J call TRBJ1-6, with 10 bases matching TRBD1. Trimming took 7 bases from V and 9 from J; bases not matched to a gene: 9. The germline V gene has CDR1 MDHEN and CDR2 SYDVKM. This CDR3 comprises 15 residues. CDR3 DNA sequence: TGTGCCAGCACCTTGGGTGGGACAGGGGTTTCACCCCTCCACTTT. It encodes CASTLGGTGVSPLHF.

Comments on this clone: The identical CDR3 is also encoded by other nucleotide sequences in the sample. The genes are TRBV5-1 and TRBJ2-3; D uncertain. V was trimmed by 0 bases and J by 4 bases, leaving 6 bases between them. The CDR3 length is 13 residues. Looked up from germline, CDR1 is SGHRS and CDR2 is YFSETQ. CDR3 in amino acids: CASSLGGADTQYF. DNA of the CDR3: TGCGCCAGCAGCTTGGGGGGTGCAGATACGCAGTATTTT.

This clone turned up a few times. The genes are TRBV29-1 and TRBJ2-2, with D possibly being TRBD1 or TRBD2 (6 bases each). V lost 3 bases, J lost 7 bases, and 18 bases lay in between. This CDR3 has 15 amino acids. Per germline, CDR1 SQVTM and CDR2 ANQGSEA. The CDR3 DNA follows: TGCAGCGTTGAGAGGGGGGTTGGCTTTGGCGGGGAGCTGTTTTTT. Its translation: CSVERGVGFGGELFF.

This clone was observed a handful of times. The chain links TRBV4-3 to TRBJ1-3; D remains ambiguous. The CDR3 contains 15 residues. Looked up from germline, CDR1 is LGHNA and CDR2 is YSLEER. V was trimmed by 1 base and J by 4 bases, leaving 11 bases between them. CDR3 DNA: TGCGCCAGCAGCCAAGCGAGTTTGGTGGGAAACACCATATATTTT. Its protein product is CASSQASLVGNTIYF.

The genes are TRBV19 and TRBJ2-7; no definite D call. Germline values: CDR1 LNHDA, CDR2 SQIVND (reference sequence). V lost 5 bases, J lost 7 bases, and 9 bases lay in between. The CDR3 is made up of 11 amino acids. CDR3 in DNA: TGTGCCAGTAGTGCCGCTCGGGAGCAGTACTTC. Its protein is CASSAAREQYF.

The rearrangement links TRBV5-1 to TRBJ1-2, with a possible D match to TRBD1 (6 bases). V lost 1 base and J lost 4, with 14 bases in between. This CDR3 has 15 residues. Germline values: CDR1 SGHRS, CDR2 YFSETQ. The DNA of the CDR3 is TGCGCCAGCAGCTTGACTCCAGGGGACCCCTATGGCTACACCTTC. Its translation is CASSLTPGDPYGYTF.

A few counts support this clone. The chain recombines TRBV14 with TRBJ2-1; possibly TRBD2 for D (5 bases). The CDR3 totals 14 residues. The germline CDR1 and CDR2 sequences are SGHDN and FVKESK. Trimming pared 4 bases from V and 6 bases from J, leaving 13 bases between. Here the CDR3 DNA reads TGTGCCAGCAGCCGAGAACTAGTCGTCAATGAGCAGTTCTTC. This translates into CASSRELVVNEQFF.